The table lists the clone carrying this TCR beta chain with many counts. Its antigen is as yet unknown. The data belong to a study of CD8 T cells in ankylosing spondylitis. Whole-study results and caveats: Earlier reports found some motif variants in synovial fluid and blood in reactive arthritis. There was reportedly significant enrichment of clones that were disease-linked in matched ankylosing spondylitis synovial fluid.

One entry per CDR3 protein results from TCRdb running MiXCR on the 5' RACE reads. In the table there are 200,000 to 300,000 distinct CDR3 sequences, 8% to 11% of which are singletons. The source of this sequence is a male donor with ankylosing spondylitis or in good health (not recorded which). Source material: blood, either unsorted or a sorted T cell fraction (not recorded which).

The CDR3 DNA is TGCGCCAGCAGCTTGGAGGGGGGGGGATACGAGCAGTACTTC. Translating it yields CASSLEGGGYEQYF. This chain uses TRBV5-1 with TRBJ2-7; D may be TRBD2 (7 bases). V dropped 0 bases and J dropped 4 bases, with 11 bases sitting between them. This CDR3 spans 14 amino acids. Germline lookup yields CDR1 SGHRS and CDR2 YFSETQ. Variable domain in full (rest from reference TRBV5-1 and TRBJ2-7): KAGVTQTPRYLIKTRGQQVTLSCSPISGHRSVSWYQQTPGQGLQFLFEYFSETQRNKGNFPGRFSGRQFSNSRSEMNVSTLELGDSALYLCASSLEGGGYEQYFGPGTRLTVT.